This is a list of T cell receptor beta chains from one sample in a study of regulatory T cells in long-lasting Graves disease. In TCRdb, the multiplex PCR reads were re-called with MiXCR into one record per CDR3 protein. Of 400,000 to 500,000 distinct CDR3 sequences in the sample, 16% are singletons; the top ten hold 23%. The same sample was also used in a study of T cells in Graves' hyperthyroidism and ophthalmopathy.

Sequenced material: peripheral blood mononuclear cells (PBMCs), taken at new diagnosis, from a patient treated with antithyroid drugs. These receptors came from a woman younger than 30 with Graves disease. CDR3s leave out the opening cysteine and the closing phenylalanine or tryptophan.

V | CDR3
TRBV6-9 | ASSYLKGPYEQY
TRBV11-2 | ASSSLDKPWNSPLH
TRBV28 | ASSTGGGDQPQH
TRBV27 | ASSASGAALREKLF
TRBV5-1 | ASSWTGISSGNTIY
TRBV7-2 | ASSLQRERSETQY
TRBV14 | ASSQGGPDTGELF
TRBV20-1 | SARAGGRARGNEQF
TRBV9 | ASNRGGRVYNEQF
TRBV20-1 | SASGTDYYNEQF
TRBV11-2 | ASTNDREGTYEQY
TRBV28 | AGSLLSGLAGGSSYEQY
TRBV27 | ASRALQGAGGELF
TRBV29-1 | SVPGLFPEAF
TRBV7-8 | ASSLGTSGANTGELF
TRBV28 | ASSSDYGTSGRQEQY
TRBV3-1 | ASSQGSGIGAYEQY
TRBV12-3/TRBV12-4 | ASKTHRGNLRTPAGELF
TRBV7-2 | ASSLMGAANQPQH
TRBV20-1 | SASATGTGAAYGYT
TRBV20-1 | SARDSGTGGETQY
TRBV13 | ASSLQQEGINEQF
TRBV28 | ASSLRRLGSYEQY
TRBV12-3/TRBV12-4 | ASSWGGGRLGTDTQY
TRBV20-1 | SARAAGGRAGTDTQY
TRBV15 | ATSRAKREDTGELF
TRBV6-1 | ASRLAGAFRSFTTQH
TRBV15 | ATSKLAEGETQY
TRBV27 | ASLSTTGYNEQF
TRBV2 | ASSEMGGHNIQY
TRBV12-3/TRBV12-4 | ASSFSRAGTGELF
TRBV18 | ASSPGTDSTEAF
TRBV9 | ASSVGTGGGDTGELF
TRBV7-6 | ASSYGHQETQY
TRBV5-1 | ASSLEGMGEKLF
TRBV7-2 | ASSDRKMGAGFYEQY
TRBV6-1 | ASTREDVTNEKLF
TRBV20-1 | SARVGSPGSEQY
TRBV2 | ASSYSGTSIEQY